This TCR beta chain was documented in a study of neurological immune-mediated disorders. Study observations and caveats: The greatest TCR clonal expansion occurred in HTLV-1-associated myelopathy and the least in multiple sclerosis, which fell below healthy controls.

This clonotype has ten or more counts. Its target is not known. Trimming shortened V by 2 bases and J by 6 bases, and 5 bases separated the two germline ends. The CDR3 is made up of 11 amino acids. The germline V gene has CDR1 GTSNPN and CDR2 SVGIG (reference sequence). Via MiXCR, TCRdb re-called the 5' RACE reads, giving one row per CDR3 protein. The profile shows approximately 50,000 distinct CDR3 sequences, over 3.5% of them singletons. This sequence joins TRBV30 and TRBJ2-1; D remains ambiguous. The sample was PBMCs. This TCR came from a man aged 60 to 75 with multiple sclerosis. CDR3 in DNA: TGTGCCTGGAGTCCAGGCAATGAGCAGTTCTTC. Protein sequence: CAWSPGNEQFF.